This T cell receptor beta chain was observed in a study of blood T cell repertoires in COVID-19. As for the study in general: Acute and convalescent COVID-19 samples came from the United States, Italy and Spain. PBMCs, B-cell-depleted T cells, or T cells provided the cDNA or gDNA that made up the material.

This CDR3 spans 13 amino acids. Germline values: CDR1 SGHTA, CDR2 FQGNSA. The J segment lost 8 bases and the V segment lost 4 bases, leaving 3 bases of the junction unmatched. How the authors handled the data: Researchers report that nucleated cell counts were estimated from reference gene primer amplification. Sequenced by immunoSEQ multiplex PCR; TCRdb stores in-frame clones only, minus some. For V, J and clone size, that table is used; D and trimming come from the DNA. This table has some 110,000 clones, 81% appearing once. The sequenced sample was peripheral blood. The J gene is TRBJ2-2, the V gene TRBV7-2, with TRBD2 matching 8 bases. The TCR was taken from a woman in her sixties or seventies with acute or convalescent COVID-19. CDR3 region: CASSSGGRGELFF. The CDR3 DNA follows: TGTGCCAGCAGCTCGGGGGGGCGTGGGGAGCTGTTTTTT.